Shown below are 29 T cell receptor beta chains from a single sample sequenced in a study of T cell repertoires in cytomegalovirus infection. Their target antigens are unknown. TCRdb re-derived calls from the reads in MiXCR, one entry per CDR3 protein. The data show around 710,000 distinct CDR3 sequences, with under 35% seen just once and 13% held by the top ten. Sequencing used cultured CD8+ T cells from PBMCs, obtained from culture after CMV antigen stimulation. Receptors were obtained from a human donor in good health (CMV status not recorded). Some clones in this sample may be carry-over from other donors' samples.

J is TRBJ1-1 and V is TRBV27; D remains unclear. CDR1 is MNHEY, CDR2 SMNVEV, per germline (reference sequence). The V end was cut by 6 bases, the J end by 3 bases, with 8 bases between. There are 12 residues in the CDR3. CDR3 coding DNA: TGTGCCAGCAGGACATCAGACACTGAAGCTTTCTTT. It translates to CASRTSDTEAFF.

The J gene is TRBJ1-6, the V gene TRBV9; weak D call: TRBD1 (5 bases). CDR1 and CDR2 (germline): SGDLS, YYNGEE. The CDR3 runs to 15 residues. Trimming removed 3 bases at V and 9 bases at J, with 16 bases between. CDR3 sequence: CASSEWGGTGSPLHF. DNA of the CDR3: TGTGCCAGCAGCGAATGGGGGGGTACAGGTTCACCCCTCCACTTT.

This chain uses TRBV13 with TRBJ1-1; D is ambiguous. Deletions cut 1 base from V and 7 bases from J, with 7 bases between. The CDR3 consists of 12 residues. Germline V gene sequence: CDR1 PRHDT, CDR2 FYEKMQ (reference sequence). The CDR3 DNA reads TGTGCCAGCAGCTTAGAAAACGGTGAAGCTTTCTTT. It translates to CASSLENGEAFF.

There are a few counts of this clonotype. CDR3 loop: CASSYRGGVTDTQYF. As DNA, the CDR3 is TGTGCCAGCAGTTACCGGGGGGGCGTAACAGATACGCAGTATTTT. J is TRBJ2-3 and V is TRBV11-2, with TRBD2 matching 8 bases. The CDR3 length is 15 residues. Germline V gene lookup returns CDR1 SGHAT and CDR2 FQNNGV. V lost 6 bases to trimming and J lost 3 bases; unmatched junction nucleotides: 8.

This clonotype has a count of ten or more. The CDR3 loop reads CASSTRTRETGELFF. The DNA of the CDR3 is TGTGCCAGCAGCACCAGGACCAGGGAGACCGGGGAGCTGTTTTTT. The chain recombines TRBV9 with TRBJ2-2; D possibly uses TRBD1 or TRBD2 (5 bases each). The CDR3 length is 15 residues. The germline gives CDR1 SGDLS, CDR2 YYNGEE. V lost 4 bases, J lost 5 bases, and 15 bases lay in between.

This clonotype was picked up a small number of times. This chain joins TRBV7-6 and TRBJ1-6; D gene unclear. Germline-derived CDR1 and CDR2 are SGHVS and FNYEAQ. The V end lost 0 bases, the J end lost 11 bases, and 8 bases lay between the germline ends. The CDR3 has 13 amino acids. The CDR3 bases are TGTGCCAGCAGCTTAGCCGTTGGGGCACCCCTCCACTTT. Its translation: CASSLAVGAPLHF.

The J gene is TRBJ1-2, the V gene TRBV20-1; D might be TRBD1 (5 bases). Germline loops: CDR1 DFQATT, CDR2 SNEGSKA (reference sequence). Trimming shortened V by 0 bases and J by 8 bases, and 19 bases separated the two germline ends. The CDR3 is 15 amino acids. In DNA form, the CDR3 reads TGCAGTGCTAGAGAGGGGGAGACACTTTGGAGGGGCTACACCTTC. This codes for CSAREGETLWRGYTF.

This clonotype was found a few times. The chain employs TRBV10-2 and TRBJ1-1, with D tentatively TRBD1 (5 bases). Looked up from germline, CDR1 is WSHSY and CDR2 is SAAADI. Trimming shortened V by 5 bases and J by 4 bases, and 11 bases separated the two germline ends. This CDR3 has 13 residues. The DNA of the CDR3 is TGCGCCAGCAGTTCTGGGGGGATCACTGAAGCTTTCTTT. This codes for CASSSGGITEAFF.

There are a few counts of this clonotype. The chain carries TRBV7-9 and TRBJ2-5, with TRBD1 matching over 7 bases. The V gene's germline CDR1 is SEHNR and CDR2 FQNEAQ (reference sequence). The CDR3 contains 17 residues. The junction had 13 bases not matched to a gene; V was cut back by 3 bases and J by 3 bases. CDR3 loop: CASSFPARGQPEETQYF. CDR3 sequence (DNA): TGTGCCAGCAGCTTTCCGGCCCGGGGACAGCCTGAAGAGACCCAGTACTTC. Full variable domain (outside the CDR3, taken from reference TRBV7-9 and TRBJ2-5): DTGVSQNPRHKITKRGQNVTFRCDPISEHNRLYWYRQTLGQGPEFLTYFQNEAQLEKSRLLSDRFSAERPKGSFSTLEIQRTEQGDSAMYLCASSFPARGQPEETQYFGPGTRLLVL.

The chain combines TRBV6-5 with TRBJ2-2; the D gene is possibly TRBD1 (6 bases). The CDR3 covers 17 residues. Looked up from germline, CDR1 is MNHEY and CDR2 is SVGAGI. V lost 7 bases, J lost 0 bases, and 18 bases lay in between. The CDR3 DNA reads TGTGCCAGCACGAAATGGGAGACAGGAACGAACACCGGGGAGCTGTTTTTT. It translates to CASTKWETGTNTGELFF.

This clonotype has just a few counts. This chain uses TRBV12-3 or TRBV12-4 with TRBJ1-2; 8 nucleotides align to TRBD1. This CDR3 is built from 15 residues. Trimming removed 5 bases from V and 4 bases from J; junction bases left unmatched: 9. CDR3: CASSPGTGPLYGYTF. The CDR3 nucleotides read TGTGCCAGCAGTCCTGGGACAGGACCTCTCTATGGCTACACCTTC.

The V gene is TRBV6-5, the J gene TRBJ1-2, with 9 nucleotides matching TRBD1. The V gene end was trimmed by 5 bases and the J gene end by 6 bases; junction bases not matched to a gene: 10. The CDR3 extends over 15 amino acids. Germline CDR1 and CDR2: MNHEY and SVGAGI. The CDR3 region has the DNA TGTGCCAGCAGTAAAATACAGGGGGCGCGTGATGGCTACACCTTC. The encoded protein is CASSKIQGARDGYTF.

This clonotype turned up a few times. The chain has TRBV4-3 and TRBJ1-1; 7 bases are a match to TRBD1. The CDR3 is 14 amino acids. With V trimmed by 1 base and J by 10 bases, 9 bases remained unmatched. The germline CDR1 and CDR2 sequences are LGHNA and YSLEER. As DNA, the CDR3 is TGCGCCAGCAGCCAAGGAACAGGGGTTCGCGGAGCTTTCTTT. This gives the protein CASSQGTGVRGAFF.

The chain uses TRBV27 and TRBJ2-5; 9 bases map to TRBD1. Looked up from germline, CDR1 is MNHEY and CDR2 is SMNVEV (reference sequence). This CDR3 has 15 residues. J was trimmed by 5 bases and V by 3 bases; bases with no gene match: 7. The CDR3 region has the DNA TGTGCCAGCAGTTTCACAGGGGGCTCGGGGGAGACCCAGTACTTC. Encoded protein: CASSFTGGSGETQYF.

Only a few counts were recorded for this clonotype. The chain uses TRBV5-4 and TRBJ1-4, with D perhaps matching TRBD1 (6 bases). This CDR3 has 15 amino acids. Per germline, CDR1 SGHNT and CDR2 YYREEE (reference sequence). V lost 4 bases and J 2 bases, leaving 12 bases between the germline ends. CDR3 loop: CASSQPGGTNEKLFF. CDR3 DNA sequence: TGTGCCAGCAGCCAACCCGGGGGCACTAATGAAAAACTGTTTTTT.

This clonotype was counted only a few times. The chain couples TRBV7-6 to TRBJ2-3; D ambiguous. The V end lost 1 base, the J end lost 0 bases, and 17 bases lay between the germline ends. Germline assignment: CDR1 SGHVS and CDR2 FNYEAQ. The CDR3 is 18 amino acids. For the CDR3, the DNA is TGTGCCAGCAGCTTAGAGGTGTCCGCGGCTACTAGCACAGATACGCAGTATTTT. This sequence encodes CASSLEVSAATSTDTQYF.

The chain joins TRBV19 to TRBJ1-2; a weak D match, TRBD1 (5 bases). This CDR3 contains 14 residues. The ends were cut back, 5 bases at V and 3 bases at J, with 13 bases in the middle. Germline assignment: CDR1 LNHDA and CDR2 SQIVND (reference sequence). The CDR3 nucleotides read TGTGCCAGTAGTCCCGACAGCGCCGACTATGGCTACACCTTC. It is translated as CASSPDSADYGYTF.

This clonotype has ten or more counts. This chain connects TRBV27 to TRBJ1-5, with TRBD1 matching 9 bases. Germline V gene sequence: CDR1 MNHEY, CDR2 SMNVEV (reference sequence). V dropped 4 bases and J dropped 1; count of bases not matched to a gene: 2. The CDR3 is made up of 15 amino acids. CDR3 nucleotide sequence: TGTGCCAGCAGTTCGGACAGGGGAAGCAATCAGCCCCAGCATTTT. It translates to CASSSDRGSNQPQHF.

The rearrangement links TRBV7-4 to TRBJ1-1; unclear D gene. Germline V gene data show CDR1 as SGHVT and CDR2 as SQSDAQ. The CDR3 contains 12 residues. Between the trimmed V and J ends, which lost 11 bases and 0 bases, there was a span of 10 bases. CDR3 in DNA: TGTGCCTCGGACGATGTGAACACTGAAGCTTTCTTT. Translating gives CASDDVNTEAFF. Full variable domain (outside the CDR3, taken from reference TRBV7-4 and TRBJ1-1): GAGVSQSPRYKVAKRGRDVALRCDSISGHVTLYWYRQTLGQGSEVLTYSQSDAQRDKSGRPSGRFSAERPERSVSTLKIQRTEQGDSAVYLCASDDVNTEAFFGQGTRLTVV.

This clonotype has more than one count but fewer than ten. The V and J genes are TRBV19 and TRBJ2-3, with TRBD1 matching 9 bases. This CDR3 spans 16 amino acids. Germline V gives CDR1 LNHDA, CDR2 SQIVND (reference sequence). With 4 bases clipped from V and 3 bases from J, the junction kept 8 bases outside the gene matches. CDR3 in amino acids: CASSKAGTGITDTQYF. CDR3 coding DNA: TGTGCCAGTAGTAAAGCCGGGACAGGGATTACAGATACGCAGTATTTT.

The rearrangement uses TRBV6-5 and TRBJ2-7; a possible D gene is TRBD2 (6 bases). The CDR3 extends over 15 amino acids. Trimming left V 2 bases short and J 4 bases short, with 15 bases between. Germline V lookup: CDR1 MNHEY, CDR2 SVGAGI. Here the CDR3 reads CASSYAEGFGYEQYF. Here the CDR3 DNA reads TGTGCCAGCAGTTACGCGGAGGGTTTCGGTTACGAGCAGTACTTC.

This clonotype turned up a few times. This rearrangement joins TRBV12-3 or TRBV12-4 to TRBJ2-1; D assignment may be TRBD1 or TRBD2 (5 bases each). The CDR3 consists of 16 residues. The V gene lost 6 bases and the J gene lost 8 bases, with 23 bases spanning the gap. CDR3 amino acids: CASSDPKGTTIDEQFF. In DNA form, the CDR3 reads TGTGCCAGCAGCGACCCGAAAGGGACGACGATCGATGAGCAGTTCTTC.

Points on this clonotype: This may be a read error: a much more frequent sequence differs by one nucleotide. The chain employs TRBV7-8 and TRBJ2-3; possibly TRBD1 or TRBD2 for D (6 bases each). Germline assignment: CDR1 SGHVS and CDR2 FQNEAQ. CDR3 length: 16 residues. The CDR3 DNA is TGTGCCAGGAGCTTATCCGTCAGGGGACTCACAGATACGCAGTATTTT. The encoded protein is CARSLSVRGLTDTQYF.

This clonotype has a handful of counts. The chain couples TRBV11-2 to TRBJ2-2, with 8 bases that match TRBD1. The CDR3 totals 17 residues. The V segment lost 5 bases and the J segment 4 bases; nucleotides outside the gene matches: 12. The germline V gene has CDR1 SGHAT and CDR2 FQNNGV. CDR3 sequence: CASSRLEGTGVTGELFF. The CDR3 bases are TGTGCCAGCAGCCGCCTAGAGGGGACAGGAGTCACCGGGGAGCTGTTTTTT.

This clonotype showed up many times. This chain links TRBV11-2 with TRBJ2-3; a possible D gene is TRBD1 (6 bases). From germline, CDR1 is SGHAT and CDR2 FQNNGV. Trimming stripped 5 bases from V and 1 base from J, with 16 bases between. This CDR3 has 16 residues. The CDR3 region is CASSPRADRRTDTQYF. The DNA for the CDR3 is TGTGCCAGCAGCCCTCGGGCGGACAGACGCACAGATACGCAGTATTTT. The entire variable domain, with the rest obtained from reference TRBV11-2 and TRBJ2-3, is as follows: EAGVAQSPRYKIIEKRQSVAFWCNPISGHATLYWYQQILGQGPKLLIQFQNNGVVDDSQLPKDRFSAERLKGVDSTLKIQPAKLEDSAVYLCASSPRADRRTDTQYFGPGTRLTVL.

This clonotype came up many times. The chain recombines TRBV7-6 with TRBJ1-6, with 8 nucleotides matching TRBD1. The germline CDR1 and CDR2 sequences are SGHVS and FNYEAQ. After removal of 5 bases from V and 6 bases from J, the junction contained 3 bases not matched to a gene. The CDR3 is made up of 14 amino acids. The CDR3 loop is CASSVTGVNSPLHF. Here the CDR3 DNA reads TGTGCCAGCAGCGTGACAGGGGTTAATTCACCCCTCCACTTT.

This clonotype was observed a few times. The V and J genes are TRBV7-4 and TRBJ1-4; D unresolved. The CDR3 consists of 13 residues. Germline V CDR1 and CDR2: SGHVT, SQSDAQ. V lost 5 bases, J lost 6 bases, and 10 bases lay in between. For the CDR3, the DNA is TGTGCCAGCAGCGCAGACACTGATGAAAAACTGTTTTTT. It is translated as CASSADTDEKLFF.

This clonotype turned up a few times. V gene TRBV6-1 combines with J gene TRBJ1-1, with 8 bases that match TRBD1. The CDR3 runs to 19 residues. V was pared by 0 bases and J by 1 base, with 13 bases of the junction left unmatched. Germline V gene data show CDR1 as MNHNS and CDR2 as SASEGT. CDR3 sequence: CASSEALWTGRKGNTEAFF. DNA of the CDR3: TGTGCCAGCAGTGAAGCGCTATGGACAGGGAGAAAGGGGAACACTGAAGCTTTCTTT.

This clonotype was counted only a few times. The chain has TRBV6-2 or TRBV6-3 and TRBJ1-2; D is unclear. V gave up 0 bases and J gave up 4 bases, with 12 bases separating them. This CDR3 has 15 residues. CDR1 is MNHEY and CDR2 is SVGEGT in the germline V gene. CDR3 nucleotide sequence: TGTGCCAGCAGTTACTCGGGTGACGCGGTCTATGGCTACACCTTC. Its protein is CASSYSGDAVYGYTF.